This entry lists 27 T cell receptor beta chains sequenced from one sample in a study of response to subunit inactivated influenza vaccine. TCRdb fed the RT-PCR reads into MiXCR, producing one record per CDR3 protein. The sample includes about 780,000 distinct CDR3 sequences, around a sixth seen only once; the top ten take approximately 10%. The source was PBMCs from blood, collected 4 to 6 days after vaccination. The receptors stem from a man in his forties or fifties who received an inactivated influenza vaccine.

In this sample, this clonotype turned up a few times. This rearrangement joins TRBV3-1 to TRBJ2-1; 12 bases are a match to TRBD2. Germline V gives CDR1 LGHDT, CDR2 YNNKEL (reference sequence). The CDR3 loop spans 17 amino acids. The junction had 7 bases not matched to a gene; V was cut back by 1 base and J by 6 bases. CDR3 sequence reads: CASSQGLAGGHGNEQFF. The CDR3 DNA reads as TGTGCCAGCAGCCAAGGGCTAGCGGGGGGGCATGGCAATGAGCAGTTCTTC.

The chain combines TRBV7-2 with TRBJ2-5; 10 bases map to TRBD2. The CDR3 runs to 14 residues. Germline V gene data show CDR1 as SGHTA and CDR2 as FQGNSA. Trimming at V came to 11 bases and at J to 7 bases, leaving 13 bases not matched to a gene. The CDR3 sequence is CASGVAGGRGTQYF. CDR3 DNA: TGTGCCTCAGGGGTAGCGGGGGGACGTGGGACCCAGTACTTC.

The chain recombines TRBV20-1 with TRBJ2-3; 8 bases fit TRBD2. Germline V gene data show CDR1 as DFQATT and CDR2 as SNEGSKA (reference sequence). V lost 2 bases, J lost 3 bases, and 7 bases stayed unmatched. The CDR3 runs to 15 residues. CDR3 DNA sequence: TGCAGTGCTAGACCAGCAGCGGGAGTAACAGATACGCAGTATTTT. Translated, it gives CSARPAAGVTDTQYF.

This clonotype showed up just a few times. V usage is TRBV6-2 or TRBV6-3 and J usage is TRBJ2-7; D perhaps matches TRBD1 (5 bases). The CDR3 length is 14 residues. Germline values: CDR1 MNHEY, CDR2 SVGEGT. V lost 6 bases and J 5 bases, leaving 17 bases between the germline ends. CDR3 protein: CASRRLSGFHEQYF. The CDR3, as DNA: TGTGCCAGCAGACGCCTTTCAGGGTTCCACGAGCAGTACTTC.

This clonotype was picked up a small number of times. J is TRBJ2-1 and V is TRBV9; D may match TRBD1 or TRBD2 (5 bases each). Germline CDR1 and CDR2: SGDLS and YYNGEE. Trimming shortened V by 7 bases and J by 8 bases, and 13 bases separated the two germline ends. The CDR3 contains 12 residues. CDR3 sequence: CASGLGVDEQFF. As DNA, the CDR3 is TGTGCCAGCGGGTTGGGGGTAGATGAGCAGTTCTTC.

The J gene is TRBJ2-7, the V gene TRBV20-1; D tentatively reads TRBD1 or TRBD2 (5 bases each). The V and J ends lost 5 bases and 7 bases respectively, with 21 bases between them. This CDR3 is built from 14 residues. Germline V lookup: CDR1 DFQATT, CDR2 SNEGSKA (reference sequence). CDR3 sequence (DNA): TGCAGTGCTGGCCCCGGGGTGTCGGGGCGGGAGCAGTACTTC. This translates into CSAGPGVSGREQYF.

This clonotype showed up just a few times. The CDR3 loop is CASSLVAGVQETQYF. In DNA, the CDR3 is TGCGCCAGCAGCTTGGTCGCGGGGGTTCAAGAGACCCAGTACTTC. V usage is TRBV5-1 and J usage is TRBJ2-5, with 7 bases fitting TRBD2. CDR1 is SGHRS and CDR2 is YFSETQ in the germline V gene. V shed 0 bases, J shed 2 bases, and the junction held 4 bases outside the gene matches. This CDR3 is 15 amino acids long.

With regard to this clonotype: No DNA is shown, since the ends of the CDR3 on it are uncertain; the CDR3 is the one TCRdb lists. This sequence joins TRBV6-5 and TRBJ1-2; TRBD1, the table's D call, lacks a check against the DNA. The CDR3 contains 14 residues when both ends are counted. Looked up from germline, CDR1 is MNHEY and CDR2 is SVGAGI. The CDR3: CASSSSTGGDGYTF.

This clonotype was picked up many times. CDR3 DNA sequence: TGTGCCAGCTCCAGGGCGAACACCGGGGAGCTGTTTTTT. The encoded protein is CASSRANTGELFF. The chain uses TRBV7-3 and TRBJ2-2; D perhaps matches TRBD1 (5 bases). With 8 bases removed from V and 0 bases from J, the gap between germline ends came to 7 bases. The CDR3 contains 13 residues. Looked up from germline, CDR1 is SGHTA and CDR2 is FQGTGA.

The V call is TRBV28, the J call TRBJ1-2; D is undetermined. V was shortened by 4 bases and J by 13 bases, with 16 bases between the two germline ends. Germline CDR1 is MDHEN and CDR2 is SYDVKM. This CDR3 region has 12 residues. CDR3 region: CASSSPATMLTF. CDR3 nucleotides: TGTGCCAGCAGTTCCCCCGCGACAATGCTCACCTTC.

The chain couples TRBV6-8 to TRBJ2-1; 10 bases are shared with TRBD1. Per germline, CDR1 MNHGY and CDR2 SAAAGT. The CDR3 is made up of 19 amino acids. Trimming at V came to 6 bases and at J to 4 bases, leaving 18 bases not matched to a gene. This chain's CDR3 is CASSSRTGGYGPEYNEQFF. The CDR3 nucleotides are TGTGCCAGCAGCTCCAGGACAGGGGGGTACGGCCCCGAATACAATGAGCAGTTCTTC.

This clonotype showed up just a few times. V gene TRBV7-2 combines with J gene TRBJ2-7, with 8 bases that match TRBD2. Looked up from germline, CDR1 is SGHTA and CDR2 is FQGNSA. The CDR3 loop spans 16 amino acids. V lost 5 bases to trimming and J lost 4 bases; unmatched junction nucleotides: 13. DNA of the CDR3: TGTGCCAGCAGCCGTTCTCTTCTCAGCGGGAGATACGAGCAGTACTTC. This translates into CASSRSLLSGRYEQYF.

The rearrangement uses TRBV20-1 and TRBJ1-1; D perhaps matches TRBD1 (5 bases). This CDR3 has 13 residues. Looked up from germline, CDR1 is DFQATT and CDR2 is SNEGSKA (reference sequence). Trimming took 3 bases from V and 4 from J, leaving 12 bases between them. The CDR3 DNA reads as TGCAGTGCTAGCCCGGGGAGGGGCACTGAAGCTTTCTTT. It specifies CSASPGRGTEAFF.

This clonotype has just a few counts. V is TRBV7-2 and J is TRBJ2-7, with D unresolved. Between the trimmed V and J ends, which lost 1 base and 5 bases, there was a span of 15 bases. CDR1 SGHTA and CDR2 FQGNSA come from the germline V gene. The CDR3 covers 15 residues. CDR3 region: CASSLVAISSDEQYF. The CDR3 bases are TGTGCCAGCAGCTTAGTGGCTATTTCTTCGGACGAGCAGTACTTC.

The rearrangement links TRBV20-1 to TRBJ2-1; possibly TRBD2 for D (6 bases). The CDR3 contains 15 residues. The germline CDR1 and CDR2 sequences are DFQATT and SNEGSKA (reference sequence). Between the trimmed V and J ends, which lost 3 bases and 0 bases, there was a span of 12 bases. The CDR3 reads CSARVGSGSYNEQFF. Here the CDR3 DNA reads TGCAGTGCTAGGGTTGGTAGCGGCTCCTACAATGAGCAGTTCTTC.

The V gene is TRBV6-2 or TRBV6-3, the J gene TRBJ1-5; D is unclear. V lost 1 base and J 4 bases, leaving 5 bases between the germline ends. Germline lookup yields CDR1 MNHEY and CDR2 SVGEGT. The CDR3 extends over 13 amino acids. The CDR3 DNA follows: TGTGCCAGCAGTTACTGGGAAAATCAGCCCCAGCATTTT. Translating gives CASSYWENQPQHF.

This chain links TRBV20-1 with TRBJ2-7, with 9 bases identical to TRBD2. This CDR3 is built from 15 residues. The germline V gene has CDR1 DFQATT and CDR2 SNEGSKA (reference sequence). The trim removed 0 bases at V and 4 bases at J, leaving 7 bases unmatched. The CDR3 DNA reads TGCAGTGCTAGAGAAGGGGGCGGGAGGGTTTACGAGCAGTACTTC. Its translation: CSAREGGGRVYEQYF.

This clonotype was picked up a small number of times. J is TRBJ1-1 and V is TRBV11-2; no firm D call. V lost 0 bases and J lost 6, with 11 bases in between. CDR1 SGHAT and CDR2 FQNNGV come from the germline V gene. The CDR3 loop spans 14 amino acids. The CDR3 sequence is CASSLDLSSSEAFF. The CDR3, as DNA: TGTGCCAGCAGCTTAGATCTTAGTTCCTCTGAAGCTTTCTTT. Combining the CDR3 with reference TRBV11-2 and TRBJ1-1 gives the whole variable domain EAGVAQSPRYKIIEKRQSVAFWCNPISGHATLYWYQQILGQGPKLLIQFQNNGVVDDSQLPKDRFSAERLKGVDSTLKIQPAKLEDSAVYLCASSLDLSSSEAFFGQGTRLTVV.

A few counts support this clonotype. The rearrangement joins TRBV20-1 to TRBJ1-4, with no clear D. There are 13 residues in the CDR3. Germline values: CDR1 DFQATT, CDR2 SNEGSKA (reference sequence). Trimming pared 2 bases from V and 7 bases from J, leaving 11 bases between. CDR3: CSARPPRGEKLFF. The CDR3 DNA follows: TGCAGTGCTAGACCTCCCCGGGGTGAAAAACTGTTTTTT.

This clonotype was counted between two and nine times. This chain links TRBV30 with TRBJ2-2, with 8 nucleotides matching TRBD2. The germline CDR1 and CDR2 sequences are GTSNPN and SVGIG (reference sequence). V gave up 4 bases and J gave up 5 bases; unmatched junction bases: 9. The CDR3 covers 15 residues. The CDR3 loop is CAWNLNGGATGELFF. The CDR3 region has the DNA TGTGCCTGGAATCTGAACGGGGGGGCGACCGGGGAGCTGTTTTTT.

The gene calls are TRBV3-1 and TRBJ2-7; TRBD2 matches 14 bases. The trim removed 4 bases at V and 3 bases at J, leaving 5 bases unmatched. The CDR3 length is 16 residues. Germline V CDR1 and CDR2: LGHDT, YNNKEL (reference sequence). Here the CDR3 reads CASSPGTSGRSYEQYF. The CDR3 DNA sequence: TGTGCCAGCAGCCCCGGGACTAGCGGGAGAAGCTACGAGCAGTACTTC.

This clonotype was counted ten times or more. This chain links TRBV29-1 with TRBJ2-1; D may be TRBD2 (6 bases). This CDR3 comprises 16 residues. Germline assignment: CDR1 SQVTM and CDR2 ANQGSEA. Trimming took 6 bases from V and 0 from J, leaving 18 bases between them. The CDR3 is CSVPAGGLSSYNEQFF. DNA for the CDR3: TGCAGCGTCCCCGCCGGAGGGTTGAGCTCCTACAATGAGCAGTTCTTC.

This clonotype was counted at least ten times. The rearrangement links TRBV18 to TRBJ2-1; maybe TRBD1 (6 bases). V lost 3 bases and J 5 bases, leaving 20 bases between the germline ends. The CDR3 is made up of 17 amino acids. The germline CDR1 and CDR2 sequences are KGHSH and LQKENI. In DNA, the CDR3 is TGTGCCAGCTCACCGCCAATCGAGGACAGCGATCACAATGAGCAGTTCTTC. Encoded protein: CASSPPIEDSDHNEQFF.

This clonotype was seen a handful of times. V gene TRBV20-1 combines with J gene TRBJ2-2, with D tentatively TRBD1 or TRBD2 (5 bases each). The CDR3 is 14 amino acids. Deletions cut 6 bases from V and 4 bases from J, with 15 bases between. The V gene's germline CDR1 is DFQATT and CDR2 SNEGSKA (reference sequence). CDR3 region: CSAQGTGGTGELFF. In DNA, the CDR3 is TGCAGTGCCCAAGGGACGGGTGGCACCGGGGAGCTGTTTTTT.

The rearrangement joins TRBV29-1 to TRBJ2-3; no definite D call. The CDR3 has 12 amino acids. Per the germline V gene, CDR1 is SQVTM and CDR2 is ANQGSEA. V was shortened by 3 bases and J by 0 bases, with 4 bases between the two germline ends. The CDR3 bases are TGCAGCGTTGATGGCAGCACAGATACGCAGTATTTT. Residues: CSVDGSTDTQYF.

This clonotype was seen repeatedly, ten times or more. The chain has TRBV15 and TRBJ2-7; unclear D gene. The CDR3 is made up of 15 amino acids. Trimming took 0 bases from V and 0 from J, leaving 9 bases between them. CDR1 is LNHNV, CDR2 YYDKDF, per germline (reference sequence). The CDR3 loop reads CATSRDDEPSYEQYF. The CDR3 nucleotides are TGTGCCACCAGCAGAGATGATGAGCCCTCCTACGAGCAGTACTTC.

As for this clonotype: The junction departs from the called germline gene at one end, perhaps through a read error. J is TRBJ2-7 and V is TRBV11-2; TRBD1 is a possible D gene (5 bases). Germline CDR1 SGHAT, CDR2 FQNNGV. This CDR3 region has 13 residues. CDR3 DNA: TGTACCAGCAGCTTCGGACAAACCTACGAGCAGTACTTC. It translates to CTSSFGQTYEQYF.